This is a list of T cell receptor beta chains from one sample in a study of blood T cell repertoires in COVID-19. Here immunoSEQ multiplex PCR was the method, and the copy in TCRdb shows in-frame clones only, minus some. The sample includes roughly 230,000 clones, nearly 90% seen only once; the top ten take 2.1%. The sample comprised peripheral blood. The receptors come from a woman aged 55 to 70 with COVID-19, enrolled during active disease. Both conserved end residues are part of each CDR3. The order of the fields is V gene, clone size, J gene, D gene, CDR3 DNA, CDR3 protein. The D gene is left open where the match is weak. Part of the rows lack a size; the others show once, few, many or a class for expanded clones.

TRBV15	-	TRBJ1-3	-	TGTGCCACCAGCCCCGGGAACTCTGGAAACACCATATATTTT	CATSPGNSGNTIYF
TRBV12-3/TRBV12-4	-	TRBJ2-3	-	TGTGCCAGCTTTGGTAGCCCTAACCCGCAGTATTTT	CASFGSPNPQYF
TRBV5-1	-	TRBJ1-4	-	TGCGCCAGCAGGTCGACCCAGCGTGAAAAACTGTTTTTT	CASRSTQREKLFF
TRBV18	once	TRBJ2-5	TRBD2	TGTGCCAGCTCACCACCCCCGGGAGGGGAGACCCAGTACTTC	CASSPPPGGETQYF
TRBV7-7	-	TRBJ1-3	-	TGTGCTAGCAGCTTAAGGGGAGGGGGGCAAGAGTCTGGAAACACCATATATTTT	CASSLRGGGQESGNTIYF
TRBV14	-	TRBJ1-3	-	TGTGCCAGCAGCCAGGGGCGATTCTCTGGAAACACCATATATTTT	CASSQGRFSGNTIYF
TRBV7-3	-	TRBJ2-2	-	TGTGCCAGCAGCTATTCCTACACCGGGGAGCTGTTTTTT	CASSYSYTGELFF
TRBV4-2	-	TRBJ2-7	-	TGTGCCAGCAGCCAAGAGGCCGCAGCCTACGAGCAGTACTTC	CASSQEAAAYEQYF
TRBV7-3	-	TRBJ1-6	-	TGTGCCAGCAGCACACACTACGGATCACCCCTCCACTTT	CASSTHYGSPLHF
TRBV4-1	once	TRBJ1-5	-	TGCGCCAGCAGCCAACAGGGGTATAGCAATCAGCCCCAGCATTTT	CASSQQGYSNQPQHF
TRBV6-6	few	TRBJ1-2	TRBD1	TGTGCCAGCAGTCCCTTACGACAGGGGACCCATGGCTACACCTTC	CASSPLRQGTHGYTF
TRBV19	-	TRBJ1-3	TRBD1	TGTGCCAGTAGATCCGGAGGGGGCTTTGGAAACACCATATATTTT	CASRSGGGFGNTIYF
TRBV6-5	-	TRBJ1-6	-	TGTGCCAGCAGTCAATACAGGGAGAATAATTCACCCCTCCACTTT	CASSQYRENNSPLHF
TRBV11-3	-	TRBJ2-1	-	TGTGCCAGCAGCTTAAATACAGGATCGGATGAGCAGTTCTTC	CASSLNTGSDEQFF
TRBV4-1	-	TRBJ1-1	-	TGCGCCAGCAGCCAAGGGACAGTTAACACTGAAGCTTTCTTT	CASSQGTVNTEAFF
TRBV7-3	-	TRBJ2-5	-	TGTGCCAGCAGCTTAACGTTCGGAGAACAAGAGACCCAGTACTTC	CASSLTFGEQETQYF
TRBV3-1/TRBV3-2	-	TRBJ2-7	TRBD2	TGTGCCAGCAGCCACACTAGCGGGGGGCCCTACGAGCAGTACTTC	CASSHTSGGPYEQYF
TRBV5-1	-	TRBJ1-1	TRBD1	TGCGCCAGCAGCTTGGAGACAGGGGTGAACACTGAAGCTTTCTTT	CASSLETGVNTEAFF